The 12 T cell receptor beta chains below were found in one sample sequenced in a study of OX40 agonist ivuxolimab in advanced cancers. The data were produced by immunoSEQ multiplex PCR, yet TCRdb's version contains in-frame clones alone and is incomplete. The sample lists about 30,000 clones, approximately 88% occurring once. This specimen consisted of CD4+ or CD8+ T cells sorted from blood, obtained in a trial of the OX40 agonist ivuxolimab. These receptors originate from an adult with an advanced solid tumor such as melanoma, head and neck, liver or kidney cancer.

This clone was counted only a few times. The chain employs TRBV4-1 and TRBJ1-1; TRBD1 agrees at 10 bases. The length of the CDR3 is 16 residues. Germline CDR1 MGHRA, CDR2 YSYEKL. The ends lost 0 bases at V and 5 bases at J; junction bases unmatched: 6. The CDR3 bases are TGCGCCAGCAGCCAAGATCCAGGACAGGGGGGGACTGAAGCTTTCTTT. The encoded protein is CASSQDPGQGGTEAFF.

The chain has TRBV5-4 and TRBJ2-2, with 8 bases that match TRBD1. The V gene end was trimmed by 4 bases and the J gene end by 1 base; junction bases not matched to a gene: 12. The CDR3 contains 18 residues. CDR1 SGHNT and CDR2 YYREEE come from the germline V gene (reference sequence). The CDR3 sequence: CASSGPLSGQGNTGELFF. The CDR3 coding sequence is TGTGCCAGCAGCGGGCCTCTAAGTGGACAGGGGAACACCGGGGAGCTGTTTTTT.

The chain employs TRBV4-1 and TRBJ1-1; D remains ambiguous. Germline assignment: CDR1 MGHRA and CDR2 YSYEKL. Trimming pared 6 bases from V and 0 bases from J, leaving 11 bases between. The CDR3 totals 14 residues. The CDR3 coding sequence is TGCGCCAGCAGTCCGGCGGGGATGAACACTGAAGCTTTCTTT. Protein product: CASSPAGMNTEAFF.

The chain links TRBV28 to TRBJ2-7, with 8 positions matching TRBD1. The germline V gene has CDR1 MDHEN and CDR2 SYDVKM. Germline trimming cut 8 bases from V and 3 bases from J; bases unmatched to any gene: 3. The CDR3 spans 12 residues. The CDR3 bases are TGTGCCAGCGGCGACAGGGGCTACGAGCAGTACTTC. Its protein is CASGDRGYEQYF.

In this sample, this clone is medium-sized. The rearrangement uses TRBV2 and TRBJ2-2; 10 bases fit TRBD2. CDR3 length equals 14 residues. Germline CDR1 is SNHLY and CDR2 is FYNNEI. The junction had 7 bases not matched to a gene; V was cut back by 9 bases and J by 6 bases. CDR3 region: CASHPAGGAGELFF. CDR3 DNA: TGTGCCAGTCATCCAGCGGGAGGGGCCGGGGAGCTGTTTTTT.

CDR3 sequence (DNA): TGTGCCAGCAGCCCGGCCTTCACCGGGGAGCTGTTTTTT. Protein: CASSPAFTGELFF. J is TRBJ2-2 and V is TRBV5-6; D remains unclear. Trimming took 4 bases from V and 4 from J, leaving 8 bases between them. Germline V gene data show CDR1 as SGHDT and CDR2 as YYEEEE. The CDR3 contains 13 residues. Based on the CDR3 plus reference TRBV5-6 and TRBJ2-2, the full variable domain is DAGVTQSPTHLIKTRGQQVTLRCSPKSGHDTVSWYQQALGQGPQFIFQYYEEEERQRGNFPDRFSGHQFPNYSSELNVNALLLGDSALYLCASSPAFTGELFFGEGSRLTVL.

V gene TRBV2 combines with J gene TRBJ2-5; tentatively, D is TRBD2 (7 bases). The length of the CDR3 is 15 residues. Germline-derived CDR1 and CDR2 are SNHLY and FYNNEI. V was shortened by 1 base and J by 2 bases, with 11 bases between the two germline ends. The CDR3 is CASSEEGGAQETQYF. CDR3 coding DNA: TGTGCCAGCAGTGAAGAGGGGGGGGCTCAAGAGACCCAGTACTTC.

The gene calls are TRBV20-1 and TRBJ2-7; the D gene could be TRBD1 or TRBD2 (5 bases each). V was shortened by 2 bases and J by 6 bases, with 8 bases between the two germline ends. CDR3 length: 11 amino acids. CDR1 and CDR2 (germline): DFQATT, SNEGSKA (reference sequence). CDR3 in DNA: TGCAGTGCTAGACAGGGAGCCGAGCAGTACTTC. This codes for CSARQGAEQYF.

The chain uses TRBV25-1 and TRBJ1-2; 7 bases map to TRBD1. The V and J ends lost 3 bases and 6 bases, in that order; junction bases with no gene match: 7. The CDR3 sequence is 14 residues long. Germline V gene sequence: CDR1 MGHDK, CDR2 SYGVNS. DNA of the CDR3: TGTGCCAGCAGTGACCCCGGGACAGCCAATGGCTACACCTTC. Translated, it gives CASSDPGTANGYTF.

This clone was recorded a few times. The chain employs TRBV5-4 and TRBJ2-7; 7 bases are shared with TRBD2. V trimming: 4 bases; J trimming: 2 bases; junction bases outside the gene matches: 3. Germline CDR1 SGHNT, CDR2 YYREEE (reference sequence). This CDR3 is built from 13 residues. The CDR3 is CASSGGTTYEQYF. In DNA form, the CDR3 reads TGTGCCAGCAGCGGAGGGACTACCTACGAGCAGTACTTC.

The J gene is TRBJ2-7, the V gene TRBV28, with TRBD1 matching over 9 bases. V lost 2 bases, J lost 0 bases, and 2 bases stayed unmatched. CDR1 and CDR2 (germline): MDHEN, SYDVKM. This CDR3 is 15 amino acids long. DNA of the CDR3: TGTGCCAGCAGTTTACCGGGACAGGGCTCCTACGAGCAGTACTTC. Residues: CASSLPGQGSYEQYF.

The V call is TRBV27, the J call TRBJ1-6; no clear D gene. Germline CDR1 reads MNHEY; CDR2 reads SMNVEV (reference sequence). Trimming shortened V by 7 bases and J by 7 bases, and 11 bases separated the two germline ends. The CDR3 consists of 13 residues. In DNA, the CDR3 is TGTGCCAGCACCTTCCGTTGGAATTCACCCCTCCACTTT. Translated, it gives CASTFRWNSPLHF.